This TCR beta chain was documented in a study of T cell repertoires in cytomegalovirus infection. About the research overall: Public TCR beta signatures indicated both CMV infection and matching HLA type.

The CDR3 has 18 residues. The ends were cut back, 1 base at V and 1 base at J, with 14 bases in the middle. Germline V CDR1 and CDR2: MDHEN, SYDVKM. About this clonotype itself: Its antigen is unidentified.

TCRdb analysed the reads with MiXCR anew, one entry per CDR3 protein. The profile shows 150,000 to 160,000 distinct CDR3 sequences, 23% of them singletons. General study results and limits: There were HLA-C-restricted CMV-specific TCR beta clonotypes dominating the ex vivo response. Cumulative public TCR beta family frequency identified carriers of CMV plus the relevant HLA.

The clonotype was recovered from a human donor in good health (CMV status not recorded). Some clones in this sample may be carry-over from other donors' samples. The source material was PBMCs. V usage is TRBV28 and J usage is TRBJ2-6; D is tentatively TRBD1 or TRBD2 (5 bases each). CDR3 residues: CASSLLRDGKSGANVLTF. The CDR3, as DNA: TGTGCCAGCAGTTTATTACGGGACGGAAAATCTGGGGCCAACGTCCTGACTTTC.